The rows below give T cell receptor beta chains drawn from one sample of a study of cytomegalovirus exposure and HLA in healthy donors. Clones were read by immunoSEQ multiplex PCR, and TCRdb kept only the in-frame ones, dropping some. This table has around 150,000 clones, about three quarters appearing once. The specimen sequenced was PBMCs. These receptors all come from a human donor in good health. The CDR3 runs from the conserved cysteine through the conserved F or W. Fields, in order: D gene, J gene, clone size, V gene, CDR3 DNA, CDR3 protein. D genes are given only for firm matches. Clone size appears in some rows only: once, few, many, or a class for an expanded clone.

d_call: NA
j_call: TRBJ1-2
clone_size: once
v_call: TRBV4-1
cdr3_nt: TGCGCCAGCAGCCAAGAGTCCGGGTATGGCTACACCTTC
cdr3_aa: CASSQESGYGYTF

d_call: TRBD2
j_call: TRBJ2-7
clone_size: few
v_call: TRBV7-9
cdr3_nt: TGTGCCAGCAGCCCCGGGGTAAGCGGGAGAGAAGGCGAGCAGTACTTC
cdr3_aa: CASSPGVSGREGEQYF

d_call: NA
j_call: TRBJ2-5
clone_size: few
v_call: TRBV5-1
cdr3_nt: TGCGCCAGCAGCAACAGGTTACAAGAGACCCAGTACTTC
cdr3_aa: CASSNRLQETQYF

d_call: NA
j_call: TRBJ2-2
clone_size: NA
v_call: TRBV6-1
cdr3_nt: TGTGCCAGCAAATTAGGAGGGCCGGAACAGGGGGAGCTGTTTTTT
cdr3_aa: CASKLGGPEQGELFF

d_call: NA
j_call: TRBJ1-1
clone_size: once
v_call: TRBV7-9
cdr3_nt: TGTGCCAGCAGCCCTACCAGACAGGACCCTGAAGCTTTCTTT
cdr3_aa: CASSPTRQDPEAFF

d_call: TRBD1
j_call: TRBJ1-1
clone_size: few
v_call: TRBV28
cdr3_nt: TGTGCCAGCAGTCCCGGACAGGGGAACACTGAAGCTTTCTTT
cdr3_aa: CASSPGQGNTEAFF

d_call: NA
j_call: TRBJ2-7
clone_size: few
v_call: TRBV30
cdr3_nt: TGTGCCTGGAGTGTACTTGGCCATGCGGACGAGCAGTACTTC
cdr3_aa: CAWSVLGHADEQYF

d_call: TRBD1
j_call: TRBJ1-2
clone_size: NA
v_call: TRBV5-6
cdr3_nt: TGTGCCAGCAGCTTGGGGACAGGGGGCGCCTATGGCTACACCTTC
cdr3_aa: CASSLGTGGAYGYTF

d_call: NA
j_call: TRBJ2-7
clone_size: NA
v_call: TRBV6-5
cdr3_nt: TGTGCCAGCCGCCGAAGGGGTTATCCCTACGAGCAGTACTTC
cdr3_aa: CASRRRGYPYEQYF

d_call: NA
j_call: TRBJ2-3
clone_size: NA
v_call: TRBV9
cdr3_nt: TGTGCCAGCAGCGTTTGGGGGGGGGCGGATACGCAGTATTTT
cdr3_aa: CASSVWGGADTQYF

d_call: TRBD2
j_call: TRBJ2-1
clone_size: NA
v_call: TRBV25-1
cdr3_nt: TGTGCCAGCAGTGGAGACAGTGGGGGGGATGAGCAGTTCTTC
cdr3_aa: CASSGDSGGDEQFF

d_call: NA
j_call: TRBJ1-4
clone_size: NA
v_call: TRBV14
cdr3_nt: TGTGCCAGCAGCCAAGTGGGGGCTCGGGAAAAACTGTTTTTT
cdr3_aa: CASSQVGAREKLFF

d_call: NA
j_call: TRBJ1-3
clone_size: NA
v_call: TRBV2
cdr3_nt: TGTGCCAGCAACAGGATCTCTGGAAACACCATATATTTT
cdr3_aa: CASNRISGNTIYF

d_call: NA
j_call: TRBJ2-5
clone_size: NA
v_call: TRBV10-2
cdr3_nt: TGCGCCAGCACCGAATCCGCGGGACGGGGGGAGACCCAGTACTTC
cdr3_aa: CASTESAGRGETQYF

d_call: NA
j_call: TRBJ2-7
clone_size: once
v_call: TRBV18
cdr3_nt: TGTGCCAGCTCACCACTGGGCAGGGATCTCTACGAGCAGTACTTC
cdr3_aa: CASSPLGRDLYEQYF

d_call: NA
j_call: TRBJ1-5
clone_size: NA
v_call: TRBV28
cdr3_nt: TGTGCCAGCACCGTAATCGATCAGGGCAATCAGCCCCAGCATTTT
cdr3_aa: CASTVIDQGNQPQHF

d_call: TRBD1
j_call: TRBJ2-5
clone_size: NA
v_call: TRBV15
cdr3_nt: TGTGCCACCAGCAGTTGGGACAGGGGTCGGGAGACCCAGTACTTC
cdr3_aa: CATSSWDRGRETQYF

d_call: NA
j_call: TRBJ2-7
clone_size: few
v_call: TRBV6-6
cdr3_nt: TGTGCCAGCAGGGACGCAGGGCACCACGAGCAGTACTTC
cdr3_aa: CASRDAGHHEQYF

d_call: NA
j_call: TRBJ1-5
clone_size: NA
v_call: TRBV9
cdr3_nt: TGTGCCAGCAGCGTAGCAGGGATGAGCAATCAGCCCCAGCATTTT
cdr3_aa: CASSVAGMSNQPQHF

d_call: NA
j_call: TRBJ2-1
clone_size: NA
v_call: TRBV27
cdr3_nt: TGTGCCAGCAGTCATCATGAGCAGTTCTTC
cdr3_aa: CASSHHEQFF

d_call: TRBD1
j_call: TRBJ1-2
clone_size: NA
v_call: TRBV27
cdr3_nt: TGTGCCAGCAGTTCCCTGGGACAGCCCAGTTTTTATGGCTACACCTTC
cdr3_aa: CASSSLGQPSFYGYTF

d_call: NA
j_call: TRBJ2-1
clone_size: NA
v_call: TRBV7-8
cdr3_nt: TGTGCCAGCAGCTTAGTTCCTAGGATTGGTGAGCAGTTCTTC
cdr3_aa: CASSLVPRIGEQFF

d_call: NA
j_call: TRBJ1-1
clone_size: NA
v_call: TRBV5-5
cdr3_nt: TGTGCCAGCAGCACCGTGGGGCGTTCCACTGAAGCTTTCTTT
cdr3_aa: CASSTVGRSTEAFF

d_call: TRBD1
j_call: TRBJ1-1
clone_size: NA
v_call: TRBV7-2
cdr3_nt: TGTGCCAGCAGCCCGCGGGACAGGGGAGGCACTGAAGCTTTCTTT
cdr3_aa: CASSPRDRGGTEAFF

d_call: TRBD2
j_call: TRBJ2-3
clone_size: NA
v_call: TRBV6-4
cdr3_nt: TGTGCCAGCAGTGAAGCGGGGGGGGCTGCAGATACGCAGTATTTT
cdr3_aa: CASSEAGGAADTQYF

d_call: NA
j_call: TRBJ1-4
clone_size: NA
v_call: TRBV7-2
cdr3_nt: TGTGCCAGCAGCTTTGGGGGGTCGGGTGAAAAACTGTTTTTT
cdr3_aa: CASSFGGSGEKLFF

d_call: TRBD1
j_call: TRBJ2-7
clone_size: NA
v_call: TRBV6-1
cdr3_nt: TGTGCCAGCACCGCGACAGGGGCCTACGAGCAGTACTTC
cdr3_aa: CASTATGAYEQYF

d_call: TRBD1
j_call: TRBJ2-7
clone_size: NA
v_call: TRBV2
cdr3_nt: TGTGCCAGCAATATAGGGGACAGCTCCTACGAGCAGTACTTC
cdr3_aa: CASNIGDSSYEQYF

d_call: NA
j_call: TRBJ1-2
clone_size: once
v_call: TRBV28
cdr3_nt: TGTGCCAGCAGTCCCGTTGACAGGAACAACTATGGCTACACCTTC
cdr3_aa: CASSPVDRNNYGYTF

d_call: NA
j_call: TRBJ2-7
clone_size: NA
v_call: TRBV21-1
cdr3_nt: TGTGCCAGCAGCATCAGGTACGAGCAGTACTTC
cdr3_aa: CASSIRYEQYF

d_call: TRBD1
j_call: TRBJ1-1
clone_size: NA
v_call: TRBV28
cdr3_nt: TGTGCCAGCAGTTTATCCCATACAGGGGGTGATGAAGCTTTCTTT
cdr3_aa: CASSLSHTGGDEAFF

d_call: TRBD1
j_call: TRBJ1-1
clone_size: few
v_call: TRBV15
cdr3_nt: TGTGCCACCAGCAGTGATTTCTTTGGGACAGGGGGCGTGTACACTGAAGCTTTCTTT
cdr3_aa: CATSSDFFGTGGVYTEAFF

d_call: TRBD1
j_call: TRBJ2-7
clone_size: NA
v_call: TRBV2
cdr3_nt: TGTGCCAGCAGTGAATTTCCTGACAGGGCGGGTGACGAGCAGTACTTC
cdr3_aa: CASSEFPDRAGDEQYF

d_call: TRBD1
j_call: TRBJ1-2
clone_size: NA
v_call: TRBV7-9
cdr3_nt: TGTGCCAGCAGCCCACAGGACAGGCGCTACACCTTC
cdr3_aa: CASSPQDRRYTF

d_call: NA
j_call: TRBJ1-1
clone_size: NA
v_call: TRBV6-1
cdr3_nt: TGTGCCAGCAGTCTCGGTAGCAACACTGAAGCTTTCTTT
cdr3_aa: CASSLGSNTEAFF

d_call: TRBD1
j_call: TRBJ2-1
clone_size: NA
v_call: TRBV9
cdr3_nt: TGTGCCAGCAGCGTAGCCGGGACAGGGTTCGATGAGCAGTTCTTC
cdr3_aa: CASSVAGTGFDEQFF

d_call: TRBD1
j_call: TRBJ1-3
clone_size: NA
v_call: TRBV29-1
cdr3_nt: TGCAGCGCCTGCGACAGGGGCCTGAACACCATATATTTT
cdr3_aa: CSACDRGLNTIYF

d_call: NA
j_call: TRBJ1-5
clone_size: NA
v_call: TRBV5-8
cdr3_nt: TGTGCCAGCAGCTTCGTCCAGGGTAGGGATCAGCCCCAGCATTTT
cdr3_aa: CASSFVQGRDQPQHF

d_call: TRBD1
j_call: TRBJ2-5
clone_size: NA
v_call: TRBV5-6
cdr3_nt: TGTGCCAGCAGCTTTGCCAGACAGGGGGCGAGGGAGACCCAGTACTTC
cdr3_aa: CASSFARQGARETQYF

d_call: TRBD1
j_call: TRBJ1-4
clone_size: few
v_call: TRBV19
cdr3_nt: TGTGCCAGTAAGGAGGATCGCAGGGGGCGTGAAAAACTGTTTTTT
cdr3_aa: CASKEDRRGREKLFF

d_call: NA
j_call: TRBJ1-1
clone_size: NA
v_call: TRBV6-6
cdr3_nt: TGTGCCAGCAGGACGGACCACCGGGGAACTGAAGCTTTCTTT
cdr3_aa: CASRTDHRGTEAFF

d_call: NA
j_call: TRBJ1-2
clone_size: NA
v_call: TRBV5-1
cdr3_nt: TGCGCCAGCAGCTCGACAGCAAACTATGGCTACACCTTC
cdr3_aa: CASSSTANYGYTF

d_call: TRBD2
j_call: TRBJ2-7
clone_size: NA
v_call: TRBV7-9
cdr3_nt: TGTGCCAGCGGGGGACTAGCGAAGAGCTCCTACGAGCAGTACTTC
cdr3_aa: CASGGLAKSSYEQYF

d_call: NA
j_call: TRBJ2-7
clone_size: NA
v_call: TRBV7-9
cdr3_nt: TGTGCCAGCAGCCTATCCTACGAGCAGTACTTC
cdr3_aa: CASSLSYEQYF

d_call: TRBD1
j_call: TRBJ1-6
clone_size: NA
v_call: TRBV9
cdr3_nt: TGTGCCAGCAGCGTAGGTTTGTCAGGGGGCATTAATTCACCCCTCCACTTT
cdr3_aa: CASSVGLSGGINSPLHF

d_call: TRBD1
j_call: TRBJ1-1
clone_size: once
v_call: TRBV19
cdr3_nt: TGTGCCAGTAGTCACCGGCCGGGACAGGGGCTCTCTGAAGCTTTCTTT
cdr3_aa: CASSHRPGQGLSEAFF

d_call: TRBD2
j_call: TRBJ2-2
clone_size: NA
v_call: TRBV7-9
cdr3_nt: TGTGCCAGCAGCTCCACTAGCGGGAGGCCCGGGGAGCTGTTTTTT
cdr3_aa: CASSSTSGRPGELFF

d_call: TRBD2
j_call: TRBJ2-1
clone_size: few
v_call: TRBV7-6
cdr3_nt: TGTGCCAGCAGCCGACTAGCGGGAGTAGGTGATGAGCAGTTCTTC
cdr3_aa: CASSRLAGVGDEQFF

d_call: TRBD1
j_call: TRBJ2-5
clone_size: NA
v_call: TRBV29-1
cdr3_nt: TGCAGCGTGGACCGGACAGGGGGGTTTCAGGAGACCCAGTACTTC
cdr3_aa: CSVDRTGGFQETQYF

d_call: TRBD2
j_call: TRBJ2-7
clone_size: NA
v_call: TRBV9
cdr3_nt: TGTGCCAGCAGCGTAGCTACTAGCGGGAGCGTATACGAGCAGTACTTC
cdr3_aa: CASSVATSGSVYEQYF

d_call: NA
j_call: TRBJ2-7
clone_size: NA
v_call: TRBV29-1
cdr3_nt: TGCAGCGTTTGCCACTCTAACTCCTACGAGCAGTACTTC
cdr3_aa: CSVCHSNSYEQYF

d_call: NA
j_call: TRBJ1-1
clone_size: NA
v_call: TRBV6-5
cdr3_nt: TGTGCCAGCAAACCTTGGGCAGACAACACTGAAGCTTTCTTT
cdr3_aa: CASKPWADNTEAFF

d_call: TRBD1
j_call: TRBJ1-3
clone_size: NA
v_call: TRBV5-4
cdr3_nt: TGTGCCAGCAGTACGGGACAGGGTTTAAGGGGAAACACCATATATTTT
cdr3_aa: CASSTGQGLRGNTIYF

d_call: TRBD2
j_call: TRBJ2-7
clone_size: NA
v_call: TRBV9
cdr3_nt: TGTGCCAGCAGCGGACCGGGACTAGCGGGAGGCGAGCAGTACTTC
cdr3_aa: CASSGPGLAGGEQYF

d_call: NA
j_call: TRBJ2-2
clone_size: NA
v_call: TRBV6-1
cdr3_nt: TGTGCCAGCAGTGAAGAAGACTTCACCGGGGAGCTGTTTTTT
cdr3_aa: CASSEEDFTGELFF